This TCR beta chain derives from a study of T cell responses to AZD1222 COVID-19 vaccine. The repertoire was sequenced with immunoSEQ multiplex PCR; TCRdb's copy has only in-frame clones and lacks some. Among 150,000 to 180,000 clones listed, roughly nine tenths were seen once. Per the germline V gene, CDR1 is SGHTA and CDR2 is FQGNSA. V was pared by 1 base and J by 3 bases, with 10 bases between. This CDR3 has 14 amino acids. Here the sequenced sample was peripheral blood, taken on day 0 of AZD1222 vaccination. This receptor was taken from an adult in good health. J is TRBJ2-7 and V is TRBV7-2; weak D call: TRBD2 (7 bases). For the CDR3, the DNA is TGTGCCAGCAGCTTAGGGGGAGGGGGCTACGAGCAGTACTTC. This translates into CASSLGGGGYEQYF.